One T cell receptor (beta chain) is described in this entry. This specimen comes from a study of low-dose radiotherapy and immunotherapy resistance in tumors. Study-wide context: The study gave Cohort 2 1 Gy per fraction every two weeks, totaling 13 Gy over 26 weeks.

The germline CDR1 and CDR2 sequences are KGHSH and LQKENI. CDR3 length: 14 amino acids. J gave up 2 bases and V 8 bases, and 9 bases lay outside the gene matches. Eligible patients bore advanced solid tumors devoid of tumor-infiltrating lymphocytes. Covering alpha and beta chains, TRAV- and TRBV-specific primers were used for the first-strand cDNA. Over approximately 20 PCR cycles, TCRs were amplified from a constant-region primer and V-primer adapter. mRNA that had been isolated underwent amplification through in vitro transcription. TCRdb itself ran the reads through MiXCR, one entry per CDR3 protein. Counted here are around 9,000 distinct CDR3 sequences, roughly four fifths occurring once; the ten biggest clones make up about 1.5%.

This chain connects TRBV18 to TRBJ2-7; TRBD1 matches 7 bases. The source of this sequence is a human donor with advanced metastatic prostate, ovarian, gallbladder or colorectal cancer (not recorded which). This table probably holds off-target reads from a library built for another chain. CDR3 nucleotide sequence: TGTGCCAGCCGCACCGGGCAGGGGGCCTACGAGCAGTACTTC. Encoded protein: CASRTGQGAYEQYF.